This T cell receptor (beta chain) was identified during a study of blood T cell repertoires in COVID-19 (dated by TCRdb to between 2020 and 2021). For the wider study: The collaborator samples originated in the United States, Italy and Spain and spanned the acute and convalescent phases of COVID-19. The samples were drawn from two sources: the first 160 participants of the ongoing ImmuneRACE study, and over 950 subjects contributed by 6 global collaborators. The material from the prospective study consisted of cDNA or gDNA derived from T cells, B-cell-depleted T cells, or PBMCs. Nearly every sample came with metadata listing a de-identified subject ID, COVID-19 status, age in years and sex. Deeply sampled blood TCRbeta repertoires from subjects exposed to, actively infected with, or recovered from COVID-19 were included in the dataset. The repertoires were released in a freely available public database meant as a resource for research on the immune response to SARS-CoV-2. HLA class I and class II types, where available, came from metadata supplied by the sample provider rather than from assay-based typing.

This clone was recorded only once. Its cognate antigen has yet to be identified. Qualities for individual bases were not recorded, and no much larger clone is one base off. CDR1 SGHTA and CDR2 FQGTGA were looked up in the germline V gene. The CDR3 numbers 13 residues from cysteine through phenylalanine. The retained sequence is limited to the CDR3, 39 bases, with the frame set at the first base. The trim is 4 bases for V and 5 bases for J, with a gap of 9 bases between the germline ends. Points the paper makes about the study in general: The amount of clinical and demographic metadata varied by source and participant and was provided uncurated.

Collaborating institutions collected whole blood in K2EDTA tubes following their own protocols. For TCRbeta analysis, collaborator samples were shipped as frozen whole blood, as isolated PBMCs, or as DNA extracted from either sample type. The immunoSEQ Assay, a bias-controlled multiplex PCR, was used to amplify TCRbeta CDR3 regions from genomic DNA. For the original study's pipeline: The number of nucleated cells in each sample was estimated from the amplification of reference gene primers within the assay. To quantify the absolute abundance of each unique TCRbeta CDR3 rearrangement, sequence reads were collapsed and filtered. Productive Simpson clonality was computed per sample as the square root of Simpson's diversity index over productive rearrangements. TCRdb carries this immuneACCESS record with in-frame sequences only. Its versions omit some clonotypes, under half of them owing to an unresolved V gene in the studies checked, with the rest unexplained. The DNA was the basis for D and trimming; V, J and clone size are from that table. Counted in this sample were fewer than 90,000 clones; 88% of them appeared once. The ten largest clones add up to roughly 6.6% of the sample.

Sequenced material: peripheral blood. This receptor chain uses TRBV7-3 and TRBJ2-1; TRBD2 might be the D gene, on 6 matching bases. The receptor was derived from a man in his sixties or seventies with acute or convalescent COVID-19. The DNA sequence is TGTGCCAGCAGCTCCGGACTACACAATGAGCAGTTCTTC. Translated, this gives CASSSGLHNEQFF. Outside the CDR3, residues come from the reference TRBV7-3 and TRBJ2-1 proteins, so the full variable domain is: GAGVSQTPSNKVTEKGKYVELRCDPISGHTALYWYRQSLGQGPEFLIYFQGTGAADDSGLPNDRFFAVRPEGSVSTLKIQRTERGDSAVYLCASSSGLHNEQFFGPGTRLTVL.